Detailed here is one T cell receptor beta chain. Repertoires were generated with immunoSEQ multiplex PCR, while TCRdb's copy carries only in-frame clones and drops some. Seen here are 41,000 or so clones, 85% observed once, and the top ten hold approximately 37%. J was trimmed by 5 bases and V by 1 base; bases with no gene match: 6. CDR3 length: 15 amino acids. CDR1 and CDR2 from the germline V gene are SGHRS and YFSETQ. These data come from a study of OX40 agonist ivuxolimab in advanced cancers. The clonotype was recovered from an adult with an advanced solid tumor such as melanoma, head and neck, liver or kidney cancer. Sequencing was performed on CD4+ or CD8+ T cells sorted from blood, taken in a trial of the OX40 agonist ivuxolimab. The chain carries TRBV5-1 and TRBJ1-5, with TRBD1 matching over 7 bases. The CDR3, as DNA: TGCGCCAGCAGCTTGCAGGGGGGGCCCTATCAGCCCCAGCATTTT. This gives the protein CASSLQGGPYQPQHF.